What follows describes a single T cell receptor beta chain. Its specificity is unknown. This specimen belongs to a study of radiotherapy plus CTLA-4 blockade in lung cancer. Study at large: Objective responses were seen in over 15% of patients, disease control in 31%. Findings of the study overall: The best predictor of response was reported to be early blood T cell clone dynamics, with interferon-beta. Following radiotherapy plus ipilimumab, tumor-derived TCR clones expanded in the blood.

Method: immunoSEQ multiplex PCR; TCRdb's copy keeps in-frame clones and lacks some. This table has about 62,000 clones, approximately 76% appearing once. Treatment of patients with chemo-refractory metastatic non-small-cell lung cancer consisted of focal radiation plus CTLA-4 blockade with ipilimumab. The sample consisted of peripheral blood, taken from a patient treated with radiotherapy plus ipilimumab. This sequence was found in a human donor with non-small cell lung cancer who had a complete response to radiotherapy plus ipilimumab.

CDR3 region: CASSLRGTGANEQFF. In DNA form, the CDR3 reads TGTGCCAGCAGCTTACGGGGGACAGGGGCCAATGAGCAGTTCTTC. This chain connects TRBV5-6 to TRBJ2-1, with 10 bases that match TRBD1. Unmatched junction bases numbered 5, after V lost 2 bases and J lost 6 bases. Germline V lookup: CDR1 SGHDT, CDR2 YYEEEE. This CDR3 is built from 15 residues.